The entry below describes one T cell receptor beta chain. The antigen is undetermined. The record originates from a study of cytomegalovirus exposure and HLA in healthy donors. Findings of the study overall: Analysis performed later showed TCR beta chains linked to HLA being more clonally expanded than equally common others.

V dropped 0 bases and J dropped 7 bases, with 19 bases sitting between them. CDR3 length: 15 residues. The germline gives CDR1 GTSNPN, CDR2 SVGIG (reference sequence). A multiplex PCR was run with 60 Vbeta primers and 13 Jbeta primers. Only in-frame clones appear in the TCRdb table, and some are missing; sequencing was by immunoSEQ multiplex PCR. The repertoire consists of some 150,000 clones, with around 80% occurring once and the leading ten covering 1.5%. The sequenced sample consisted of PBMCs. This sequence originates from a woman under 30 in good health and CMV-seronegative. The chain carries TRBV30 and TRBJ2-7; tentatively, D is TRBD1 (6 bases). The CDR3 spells CAWSVLGHMRGEQYF. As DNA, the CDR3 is TGTGCCTGGAGTGTATTAGGGCATATGAGGGGGGAGCAGTACTTC. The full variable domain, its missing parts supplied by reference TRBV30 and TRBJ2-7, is SQTIHQWPATLVQPVGSPLSLECTVEGTSNPNLYWYRQAAGRGLQLLFYSVGIGQISSEVPQNLSASRPQDRQFILSSKKLLLSDSGFYLCAWSVLGHMRGEQYFGPGTRLTVT.